The text below deals with one T cell receptor beta chain. This entry is derived from a study of T cells expressing NK-cell markers. Study context: CD3+CD56+NKG2C+, CD3+CD56+NKG2C- and CD3+CD56-NKG2C+ T cells, once sorted, supplied the TCR beta repertoires.

TCRdb reworked the 5' RACE reads into one entry per CDR3 protein, no DNA. The listing records about 380,000 distinct CDR3 sequences. This CDR3 comprises 15 residues. In germline, CDR1 is KGHSH, CDR2 LQKENI. This clonotype was obtained from a man aged 18-75 years in good health. The rearrangement links TRBV18 to TRBJ2-2; TCRdb names TRBD1, which stays unverified in the absence of DNA. Sequencing used blood T cells: a sorted CD56 or NKG2C T cell subset, CD4+ or CD8+ T cells, or bulk PBMC T cells (not recorded which). The CDR3: CASLRDSVYTGELFF.